This T cell receptor beta chain came from a study of spatial heterogeneity in lung cancer. The J segment lost 7 bases and the V segment lost 0 bases, leaving 3 bases of the junction unmatched. Germline V gene data show CDR1 as SQVTM and CDR2 as ANQGSEA. The CDR3 length is 15 residues. Time point given: sample taken at primary tumor resection. Donors were 72 untreated early-stage non-small cell lung cancer patients. The study sequenced unsorted whole RNA from tumor, nontumor lung or frozen PBMC. Study conclusions and caveats: In tumor T cells, estimated coverage reached roughly 6.8% for alpha chains and approximately 13% for beta chains. Tumors with more nonsynonymous mutations had more expanded intratumoral alpha and beta TCRs.

A unique molecular identifier was attached to every TCR cDNA molecule. TCRdb itself ran the 5' RACE reads through MiXCR, one entry per CDR3 protein. In the table there are fewer than 2,000 distinct CDR3 sequences, 5.5% to 6% of which are singletons. This clonotype is medium-sized in the sample. The antigen remains undetermined. The chain is built from TRBV29-1 and TRBJ2-1; 13 nucleotides match TRBD2. The source is a female donor with early-stage non-small cell lung cancer. The specimen comprised lung tumor tissue, sampled at surgery. CDR3 residues: CSVEETSGRINEQFF. The CDR3 coding sequence is TGCAGCGTTGAAGAGACTAGCGGGAGGATTAATGAGCAGTTCTTC.